The 19 T cell receptor beta chains below all came from one sample that was sequenced in a study of identical twins. In TCRdb, the 5' RACE reads were re-called with MiXCR into one record per CDR3 protein. The sample holds 450,000 or so distinct CDR3 sequences; 14% are singletons and the top ten take approximately 0.52%. The sample also formed part of further work on yellow fever vaccine responses in identical twins.

Sequencing was carried out using CD4+ T cells sorted from blood. Every receptor here comes from a woman between 18 and 29 years old in good health.

This clonotype was found many times. This CDR3 is CASSLRTAGVYNEQFF. CDR3 DNA sequence: TGTGCCAGCAGCTTACGGACTGCGGGGGTGTACAATGAGCAGTTCTTC. The chain recombines TRBV7-2 with TRBJ2-1; 7 nucleotides match TRBD2. J was trimmed by 4 bases and V by 2 bases; bases with no gene match: 8. Looked up from germline, CDR1 is SGHTA and CDR2 is FQGNSA. The CDR3 contains 16 residues.

V gene TRBV15 combines with J gene TRBJ2-5, with D uncertain. The CDR3 contains 12 residues. Germline CDR1 reads LNHNV; CDR2 reads YYDKDF (reference sequence). V was shortened by 4 bases and J by 5 bases, with 8 bases between the two germline ends. CDR3 bases: TGTGCCACCAGCATAAATAGGGAGACCCAGTACTTC. Protein sequence: CATSINRETQYF.

This clonotype occurred a few times. The rearrangement uses TRBV9 and TRBJ2-2, with a possible D match to TRBD1 (5 bases). This CDR3 has 14 residues. Germline-derived CDR1 and CDR2 are SGDLS and YYNGEE. Trimming took off 0 bases at V and 4 bases at J, with 7 bases between the two ends. The CDR3 region is CASSVGGATGELFF. In DNA form, the CDR3 reads TGTGCCAGCAGCGTAGGTGGGGCCACCGGGGAGCTGTTTTTT. The full variable domain, with the rest looked up from reference TRBV9 and TRBJ2-2, is DSGVTQTPKHLITATGQRVTLRCSPRSGDLSVYWYQQSLDQGLQFLIQYYNGEERAKGNILERFSAQQFPDLHSELNLSSLELGDSALYFCASSVGGATGELFFGEGSRLTVL.

The chain joins TRBV30 to TRBJ1-5, with TRBD1 matching over 8 bases. CDR1 is GTSNPN and CDR2 is SVGIG in the germline V gene (reference sequence). The CDR3 spans 15 residues. After removal of 3 bases from V and 4 bases from J, the junction contained 8 bases not matched to a gene. The CDR3 nucleotides read TGTGCCTGGAGCTACCGGGACAGGAGAAATCAGCCCCAGCATTTT. Translated, it gives CAWSYRDRRNQPQHF.

This clonotype was recorded at least ten times. One end of the junction is discordant with germline, which a read error may explain. This chain joins TRBV12-3 or TRBV12-4 and TRBJ2-1; 12 positions match TRBD2. This CDR3 contains 14 residues. The CDR3 DNA reads TGTGCCAGCAGTCTAGCGGGGGGGCGGTATGAGCAGTTCTTC. Its translation is CASSLAGGRYEQFF.

V is TRBV7-2 and J is TRBJ2-1; possibly TRBD2 for D (5 bases). Per germline, CDR1 SGHTA and CDR2 FQGNSA. Trimming cost V 4 bases and J 9 bases, with 16 bases left between them. The CDR3 is 14 residues long. The CDR3 DNA sequence: TGTGCCAGCAGCTCGTTGAGGGTTGGGAGTGAGCAGTTCTTC. Translating gives CASSSLRVGSEQFF.

This clonotype appeared a few times. The V and J genes are TRBV12-3 or TRBV12-4 and TRBJ2-3, with 9 bases identical to TRBD2. J was trimmed by 1 base and V by 1 base; bases with no gene match: 3. This CDR3 is 16 amino acids long. CDR3 nucleotides: TGTGCCAGCAGTTTAGATTCTAGCGGGGGCACAGATACGCAGTATTTT. Encoded protein: CASSLDSSGGTDTQYF.

This chain joins TRBV7-9 and TRBJ2-2; D is possibly TRBD2 (6 bases). The CDR3 is 15 residues long. Trimming took off 2 bases at V and 4 bases at J, with 11 bases between the two ends. The germline V gene encodes CDR1 SEHNR and CDR2 FQNEAQ (reference sequence). CDR3 loop: CASSLMGGSTGELFF. Written as DNA, the CDR3 is TGTGCCAGCAGCTTAATGGGGGGATCCACCGGGGAGCTGTTTTTT.

This clonotype was seen a handful of times. In DNA form, the CDR3 reads TGTGCCAGCAGCCTTCGACAGGGTGAACAGCCCCAGCATTTT. It encodes CASSLRQGEQPQHF. The chain carries TRBV3-1 and TRBJ1-5, with 7 bases aligning to TRBD1. CDR1 and CDR2 from the germline V gene are LGHDT and YNNKEL (reference sequence). V lost 4 bases and J lost 7; bases outside the gene matches: 7. This CDR3 contains 14 residues.

This clonotype was counted many times. The chain combines TRBV2 with TRBJ1-2; possibly TRBD1 for D (5 bases). The CDR3 is 14 residues long. CDR1 SNHLY and CDR2 FYNNEI come from the germline V gene. V was clipped by 3 bases and J by 0 bases, with 8 bases between them. The CDR3 is CASSEEGTNYGYTF. The CDR3 DNA follows: TGTGCCAGCAGTGAGGAGGGGACTAACTATGGCTACACCTTC. The entire variable domain, with the rest obtained from reference TRBV2 and TRBJ1-2, is as follows: EPEVTQTPSHQVTQMGQEVILRCVPISNHLYFYWYRQILGQKVEFLVSFYNNEISEKSEIFDDQFSVERPDGSNFTLKIRSTKLEDSAMYFCASSEEGTNYGYTFGSGTRLTVV.

In this sample, this clonotype turned up once. The CDR3 spells CASSPRTSSIPEQFF. For the CDR3, the DNA is TGTGCCAGCAGCCCCCGGACTAGCTCGATTCCTGAGCAGTTCTTC. The chain has TRBV13 and TRBJ2-1, with 8 bases aligning to TRBD2. CDR1 is PRHDT and CDR2 is FYEKMQ in the germline V gene (reference sequence). This CDR3 region has 15 residues. V lost 5 bases, J lost 9 bases, and 12 bases stayed unmatched.

This clonotype was counted many times. The chain links TRBV20-1 to TRBJ2-1; 10 positions match TRBD1. The germline gives CDR1 DFQATT, CDR2 SNEGSKA (reference sequence). The CDR3 sequence is 15 residues long. Trimming cost V 4 bases and J 6 bases; bases outside gene matches: 9. Written as DNA, the CDR3 is TGCAGTGCTACTTTCCGGGACAGGGGACCCAATGAGCAGTTCTTC. Protein sequence: CSATFRDRGPNEQFF.

This clonotype has a single count. V is TRBV23-1 and J is TRBJ2-7; D unclear. TRBV23-1 belongs to the ORF category, with a function that is uncertain. The germline V and J ends were trimmed by 4 bases and 7 bases, with 20 bases remaining between them. The CDR3 contains 15 residues. CDR3 sequence reads: CASSRIGGNRTEQYF. The CDR3 region has the DNA TGCGCCAGCAGTCGGATTGGCGGAAACAGAACAGAGCAGTACTTC.

This clonotype was picked up many times. The chain uses TRBV2 and TRBJ1-5, with unresolved D. This CDR3 comprises 12 residues. Germline CDR1 and CDR2: SNHLY and FYNNEI. Trimming took off 3 bases at V and 3 bases at J, with 3 bases between the two ends. This CDR3 reads CASSEVNQPQHF. The CDR3 region has the DNA TGTGCCAGCAGTGAGGTCAATCAGCCCCAGCATTTT.

The chain carries TRBV20-1 and TRBJ1-5; 7 nucleotides match TRBD1. The trim removed 6 bases at V and 2 bases at J, leaving 13 bases unmatched. CDR1 DFQATT and CDR2 SNEGSKA come from the germline V gene (reference sequence). The CDR3 has 16 amino acids. CDR3 in amino acids: CSALGRGISGNQPQHF. The CDR3 DNA sequence: TGCAGTGCGCTCGGCAGGGGGATCAGTGGCAATCAGCCCCAGCATTTT.

The chain uses TRBV28 and TRBJ1-1; D is undetermined. The CDR3 contains 14 residues. Germline CDR1 reads MDHEN; CDR2 reads SYDVKM. V lost 8 bases and J 0 bases, leaving 13 bases between the germline ends. The DNA for the CDR3 is TGTGCCAGCTTGCCATCCAGAATGAACACTGAAGCTTTCTTT. Residues: CASLPSRMNTEAFF.

In this sample, this clonotype turned up once. The V and J genes are TRBV20-1 and TRBJ2-2; 7 nucleotides agree with TRBD2. The CDR3 loop spans 13 amino acids. The germline CDR1 and CDR2 sequences are DFQATT and SNEGSKA (reference sequence). Trimming cost V 0 bases and J 6 bases; bases outside gene matches: 1. This CDR3 is CSAREGGAGELFF. In DNA, the CDR3 is TGCAGTGCTAGAGAGGGGGGGGCCGGGGAGCTGTTTTTT.

This clonotype was picked up a small number of times. This chain joins TRBV2 and TRBJ2-7, with a weak D call TRBD1 (5 bases). V was shortened by 7 bases and J by 6 bases, with 22 bases between the two germline ends. CDR1 is SNHLY, CDR2 FYNNEI, per germline. The CDR3 runs to 15 residues. In DNA, the CDR3 is TGTGCCAGCACCCCAACCACAGGTCGCTCCCTCGAGCAGTACTTC. As protein: CASTPTTGRSLEQYF.

The sample holds a few counts of this clonotype. J is TRBJ2-1 and V is TRBV6-2 or TRBV6-3; 11 bases line up with TRBD1. V gave up 4 bases and J gave up 9 bases; unmatched junction bases: 8. The CDR3 totals 15 residues. Germline V gene lookup returns CDR1 MNHEY and CDR2 SVGEGT. CDR3 loop: CASSSSRTGGGEQFF. In nucleotides, the CDR3 is TGTGCCAGCAGTTCGTCTAGGACAGGGGGCGGTGAGCAGTTCTTC.